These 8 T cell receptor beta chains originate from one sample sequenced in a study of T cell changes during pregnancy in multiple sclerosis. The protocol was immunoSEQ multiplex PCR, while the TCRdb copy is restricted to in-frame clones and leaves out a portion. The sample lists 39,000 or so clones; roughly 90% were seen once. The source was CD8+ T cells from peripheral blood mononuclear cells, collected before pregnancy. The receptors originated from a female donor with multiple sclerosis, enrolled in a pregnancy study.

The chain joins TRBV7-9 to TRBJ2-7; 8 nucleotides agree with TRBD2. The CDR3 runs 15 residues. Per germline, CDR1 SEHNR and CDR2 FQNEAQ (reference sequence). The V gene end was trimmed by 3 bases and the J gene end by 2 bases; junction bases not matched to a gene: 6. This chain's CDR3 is CASSFRDGGAYEQYF. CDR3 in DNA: TGTGCCAGCAGCTTTAGGGACGGGGGGGCCTACGAGCAGTACTTC.

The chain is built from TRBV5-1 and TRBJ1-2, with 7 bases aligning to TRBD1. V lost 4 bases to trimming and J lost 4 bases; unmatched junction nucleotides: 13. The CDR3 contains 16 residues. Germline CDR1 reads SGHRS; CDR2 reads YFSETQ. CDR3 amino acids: CASSPKTAGGVYGYTF. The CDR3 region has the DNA TGCGCCAGCAGCCCGAAAACGGCAGGGGGAGTCTATGGCTACACCTTC.

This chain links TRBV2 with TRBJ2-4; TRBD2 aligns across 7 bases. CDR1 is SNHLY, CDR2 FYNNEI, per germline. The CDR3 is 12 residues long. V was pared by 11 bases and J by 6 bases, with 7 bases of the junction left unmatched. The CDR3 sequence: CAWGGSGNIQYF. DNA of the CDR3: TGTGCCTGGGGCGGGAGCGGAAACATTCAGTACTTC.

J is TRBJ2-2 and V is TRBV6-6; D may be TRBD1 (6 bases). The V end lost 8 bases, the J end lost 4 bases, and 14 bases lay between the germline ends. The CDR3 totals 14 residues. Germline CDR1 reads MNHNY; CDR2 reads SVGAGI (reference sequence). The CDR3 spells CASGDTGSTGELFF. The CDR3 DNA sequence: TGTGCCAGCGGGGACACAGGTAGCACCGGGGAGCTGTTTTTT.

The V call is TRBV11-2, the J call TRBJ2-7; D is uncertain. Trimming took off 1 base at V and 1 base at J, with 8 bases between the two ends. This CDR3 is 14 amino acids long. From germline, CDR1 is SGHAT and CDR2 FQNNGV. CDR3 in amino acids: CASSLGPGSYEQYF. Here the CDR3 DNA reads TGTGCCAGCAGCTTAGGTCCAGGTTCCTACGAGCAGTACTTC.

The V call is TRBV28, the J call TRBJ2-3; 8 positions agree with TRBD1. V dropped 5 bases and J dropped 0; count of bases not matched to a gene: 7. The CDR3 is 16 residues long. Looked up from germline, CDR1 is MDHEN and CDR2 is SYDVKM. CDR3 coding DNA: TGTGCCAGCAGTCCCCCCGGGACAGGTAGCACAGATACGCAGTATTTT. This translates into CASSPPGTGSTDTQYF.

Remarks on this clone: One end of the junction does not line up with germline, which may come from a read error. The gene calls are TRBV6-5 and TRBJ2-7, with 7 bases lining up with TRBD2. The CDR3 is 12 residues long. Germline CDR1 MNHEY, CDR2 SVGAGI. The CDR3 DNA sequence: TGCGCCAGCAAGGTCCCCTGGGGGGGTTATTCCTTC. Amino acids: CASKVPWGGYSF.

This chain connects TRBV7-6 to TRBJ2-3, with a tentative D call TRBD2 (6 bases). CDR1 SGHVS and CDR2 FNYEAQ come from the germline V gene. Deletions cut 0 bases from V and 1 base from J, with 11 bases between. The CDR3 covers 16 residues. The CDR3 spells CASSLAAGLGTDTQYF. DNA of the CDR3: TGTGCCAGCAGCTTAGCGGCGGGGCTGGGCACAGATACGCAGTATTTT. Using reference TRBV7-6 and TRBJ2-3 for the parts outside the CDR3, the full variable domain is GAGVSQSPRYKVTKRGQDVALRCDPISGHVSLYWYRQALGQGPEFLTYFNYEAQQDKSGLPNDRFSAERPEGSISTLTIQRTEQRDSAMYRCASSLAAGLGTDTQYFGPGTRLTVL.